The entry that follows covers one T cell receptor (beta chain) sequence. What it recognizes is unknown. The data derive from a study of T cell responses to AZD1222 COVID-19 vaccine. Background on the study: Pooling covered second doses at about 4 or about 12 weeks. Overall study results and limits: CD4 TCRs linked to vaccination spanned spike, dominating at 160-218 and 743-854. Repertoire collection took place solely once the T cell response had peaked. Nearly half of unique spike-specific TCRs reportedly avoided B.1.351 and B.1.1.7 mutated regions.

Clones were sequenced by immunoSEQ multiplex PCR, and TCRdb holds only the in-frame ones, with some missing. The data contain 100,000 to 150,000 clones, about 87% of them singletons. The CDR3 extends over 14 amino acids. Germline V lookup: CDR1 SGHDN, CDR2 FVKESK. V was shortened by 0 bases and J by 4 bases, with 10 bases between the two germline ends. Sequenced material: peripheral blood, taken on day 0 of AZD1222 vaccination. J is TRBJ2-7 and V is TRBV14; either TRBD1 or TRBD2 may supply D (5 bases each). The TCR comes from an adult in good health. The CDR3 reads CASSQEGRDYEQYF. CDR3 coding DNA: TGTGCCAGCAGCCAAGAGGGACGGGATTACGAGCAGTACTTC.